The 17 T cell receptor beta chains below were found in one sample sequenced in a study of shared clonotypes between healthy human individuals. Repertoires were generated with immunoSEQ multiplex PCR, while TCRdb's copy carries only in-frame clones and drops some. This sample has millions of clones; more than 85% occur once, and the top ten carry about 0.39%. The source material was naive CD4+ T cells from PBMCs. This sample's subset: CD45RA+ positively selected. The receptors originated from a man younger than 35 in good health. Some clones in this sample may be carry-over from other donors' samples.

V is TRBV28 and J is TRBJ2-7; 13 positions match TRBD2. Germline trimming cut 6 bases from V and 4 bases from J; bases unmatched to any gene: 9. The germline CDR1 and CDR2 sequences are MDHEN and SYDVKM. The CDR3 sequence is 16 residues long. CDR3 residues: CASRFRLAGGGYEQYF. The CDR3 coding sequence is TGTGCCAGCAGATTCAGACTAGCGGGAGGAGGATACGAGCAGTACTTC.

This clone was seen just once. Germline and junction disagree at one end, which may indicate a read error. The sample holds other DNA sequences that translate to the same CDR3. The chain recombines TRBV7-9 with TRBJ1-4, with 9 bases identical to TRBD1. CDR3 length: 14 residues. From germline, CDR1 is SEHNR and CDR2 FQNEAQ (reference sequence). CDR3 protein: CASSFRTGDEKLFF. The CDR3 DNA sequence: TGTGCCAGCAGCTTTCGGACAGGGGACGAAAAGCTGTTTTTT.

V usage is TRBV5-1 and J usage is TRBJ2-7, with 11 nucleotides matching TRBD1. Trimming removed 1 base from V and 4 bases from J; junction bases left unmatched: 7. The CDR3 is 16 amino acids. Germline assignment: CDR1 SGHRS and CDR2 YFSETQ. In DNA form, the CDR3 reads TGCGCCAGCAGCTTGTCCACCGGGACAGGGGGATACGAGCAGTACTTC. Translating it yields CASSLSTGTGGYEQYF.

The chain uses TRBV9 and TRBJ2-3; 11 bases map to TRBD2. CDR1 is SGDLS and CDR2 is YYNGEE in the germline V gene. V dropped 3 bases and J dropped 3; count of bases not matched to a gene: 0. This CDR3 has 14 amino acids. As DNA, the CDR3 is TGTGCCAGCAGCGGACTAGCGGGAACAGATACGCAGTATTTT. Residues: CASSGLAGTDTQYF.

The gene calls are TRBV28 and TRBJ1-4; 8 nucleotides line up with TRBD1. CDR1 and CDR2 from the germline V gene are MDHEN and SYDVKM. Losses at the gene ends were 6 bases for V and 7 bases for J; bases not matched to a gene: 13. The length of the CDR3 is 16 residues. CDR3 sequence: CASSSGQASVSEKLFF. In DNA, the CDR3 is TGTGCCAGCAGCTCGGGACAGGCCTCAGTCTCTGAAAAACTGTTTTTT.

The rearrangement uses TRBV28 and TRBJ2-7; perhaps TRBD1 as D (5 bases). The V and J ends lost 6 bases and 7 bases respectively, with 19 bases between them. Germline CDR1 is MDHEN and CDR2 is SYDVKM. This CDR3 has 14 residues. CDR3 DNA: TGTGCCAGCAGACCAACCTTGGGGCCGCGAGAGCAGTACTTC. This encodes CASRPTLGPREQYF.

The chain combines TRBV7-2 with TRBJ2-3, with D possibly TRBD1 on 5 matching bases. The CDR3 runs 14 residues. From germline, CDR1 is SGHTA and CDR2 FQGNSA. The ends were cut back, 0 bases at V and 7 bases at J, with 11 bases in the middle. The CDR3 sequence is CASSLAQGTNTQYF. CDR3 DNA sequence: TGTGCCAGCAGCTTAGCGCAGGGTACGAATACGCAGTATTTT.

The V and J genes are TRBV5-1 and TRBJ2-1, with 8 bases matching TRBD1. J lost 0 bases, V lost 4 bases, and 15 bases had no gene match. The CDR3 contains 19 residues. Per germline, CDR1 SGHRS and CDR2 YFSETQ. Written as DNA, the CDR3 is TGCGCCAGCAGCATTGACAGGGGATCGAGTATCAGCTCCTACAATGAGCAGTTCTTC. Amino acids: CASSIDRGSSISSYNEQFF.

This chain connects TRBV7-4 to TRBJ1-2, with D hard to call. The germline V gene encodes CDR1 SGHVT and CDR2 SQSDAQ. The CDR3 covers 14 residues. Deletions cut 5 bases from V and 6 bases from J, with 16 bases between. CDR3 region: CASSPQREANGYTF. CDR3 DNA: TGTGCCAGCAGCCCCCAAAGAGAGGCCAATGGCTACACCTTC.

J is TRBJ2-2 and V is TRBV7-3; 9 positions agree with TRBD1. Germline CDR1 SGHTA, CDR2 FQGTGA. V shed 5 bases, J shed 6 bases, and the junction held 4 bases outside the gene matches. The CDR3 runs to 14 residues. In nucleotides, the CDR3 is TGTGCCAGCAGCCAACAGGGGGCGGCCGGGGAGCTGTTTTTT. Protein product: CASSQQGAAGELFF.

The chain recombines TRBV13 with TRBJ1-1; D gene ambiguous. V lost 5 bases and J lost 5, with 9 bases in between. This CDR3 contains 12 residues. CDR1 and CDR2 from the germline V gene are PRHDT and FYEKMQ (reference sequence). This CDR3 reads CASSLRRTEAFF. CDR3 nucleotide sequence: TGTGCCAGCAGCCTAAGGAGGACTGAAGCTTTCTTT.

As regards this clone: In the same sample, other DNA sequences code for this CDR3. The rearrangement joins TRBV2 to TRBJ1-2; 7 positions match TRBD1. V shed 4 bases and J 2 bases; nucleotides not matched to a gene: 4. This CDR3 has 14 amino acids. CDR1 and CDR2 from the germline V gene are SNHLY and FYNNEI. The CDR3 DNA is TGTGCCAGCAGTGGGCCGGGACAGAACTATGGCTACACCTTC. Amino acid sequence: CASSGPGQNYGYTF. The full variable domain, in which reference TRBV2 and TRBJ1-2 provide the parts outside the CDR3, is EPEVTQTPSHQVTQMGQEVILRCVPISNHLYFYWYRQILGQKVEFLVSFYNNEISEKSEIFDDQFSVERPDGSNFTLKIRSTKLEDSAMYFCASSGPGQNYGYTFGSGTRLTVV.

V gene TRBV5-1 combines with J gene TRBJ1-1; tentative D call: TRBD1 (6 bases). V lost 3 bases and J 1 base, leaving 13 bases between the germline ends. The CDR3 totals 15 residues. Per germline, CDR1 SGHRS and CDR2 YFSETQ. The CDR3 spells CASSYTGPPNTEAFF. Written as DNA, the CDR3 is TGCGCCAGCAGCTACACAGGGCCCCCGAACACTGAAGCTTTCTTT.

The rearrangement links TRBV5-5 to TRBJ2-7; tentatively, D is TRBD1 or TRBD2 (6 bases each). V was trimmed by 0 bases and J by 3 bases, leaving 13 bases between them. From germline, CDR1 is SGHKS and CDR2 YYEKEE (reference sequence). The CDR3 has 15 amino acids. This CDR3 is CASSLAAGHLYEQYF. DNA for the CDR3: TGTGCCAGCAGCTTGGCGGCGGGACACCTCTACGAGCAGTACTTC. Together with reference TRBV5-5 and TRBJ2-7, the CDR3 gives the full variable domain: DAGVTQSPTHLIKTRGQQVTLRCSPISGHKSVSWYQQVLGQGPQFIFQYYEKEERGRGNFPDRFSARQFPNYSSELNVNALLLGDSALYLCASSLAAGHLYEQYFGPGTRLTVT.

This chain uses TRBV2 with TRBJ2-5; D is ambiguous. Per the germline V gene, CDR1 is SNHLY and CDR2 is FYNNEI. V dropped 5 bases and J dropped 3 bases, with 7 bases sitting between them. The CDR3 extends over 12 amino acids. The CDR3 DNA sequence: TGTGCCAGCAGTACGCTGGAAGAGACCCAGTACTTC. Protein: CASSTLEETQYF.

The chain links TRBV7-2 to TRBJ2-3, with D tentatively TRBD2 (6 bases). This CDR3 has 16 amino acids. Trimming took off 5 bases at V and 2 bases at J, with 17 bases between the two ends. Germline assignment: CDR1 SGHTA and CDR2 FQGNSA. Here the CDR3 reads CASSHGTGGATDTQYF. For the CDR3, the DNA is TGTGCCAGCAGCCACGGGACTGGGGGAGCCACAGATACGCAGTATTTT.

This clone was picked up a small number of times. The chain joins TRBV7-2 to TRBJ2-5, with D hard to call. The CDR3 runs 13 residues. The V and J ends lost 2 bases and 7 bases respectively, with 11 bases between them. The germline CDR1 and CDR2 sequences are SGHTA and FQGNSA. The CDR3 DNA sequence: TGTGCCAGCAGCTTAACGGCGTCTGGGACCCAGTACTTC. Translating it yields CASSLTASGTQYF.